These T cell receptor beta chains were read from a single sample in a study of cytomegalovirus exposure and HLA in healthy donors. The assay was immunoSEQ multiplex PCR, and TCRdb's table has in-frame clones only and misses some. The sample consists of some 130,000 clones, 60% to 75% of them appearing once. Sequencing was carried out using PBMCs. The receptors stem from a human donor in good health. CDR3s leave out the opening cysteine and the closing phenylalanine or tryptophan. Each record gives: V gene, CDR3 protein.

V gene: TRBV18
CDR3 protein: ASSPLSTGTEAF

V gene: TRBV9
CDR3 protein: ASSVWGGSYNEQF

V gene: TRBV7-7
CDR3 protein: ASSLRPAGGGKETQY

V gene: TRBV7-2
CDR3 protein: ASSLGGAYGYT

V gene: TRBV10-3
CDR3 protein: AISNRDREVIEQY

V gene: TRBV6-5
CDR3 protein: ASSTPGVSGNTIY

V gene: TRBV4-1
CDR3 protein: ASSQDGRRKSSYNEQF

V gene: TRBV18
CDR3 protein: ASSLGQTYEQY

V gene: TRBV28
CDR3 protein: ASSSAGTSNTEAF

V gene: TRBV5-1
CDR3 protein: ASSLGGVQDTNHGYT

V gene: TRBV27
CDR3 protein: ASSRVASANEQF

V gene: TRBV19
CDR3 protein: ASSGGGGDNQPQH

V gene: TRBV27
CDR3 protein: ASGNGWGDEQF

V gene: TRBV5-1
CDR3 protein: ASSLGSSGLTGELF

V gene: TRBV28
CDR3 protein: ASSFFRTGFLYEQY

V gene: TRBV10-1
CDR3 protein: ASKPLGLRGGEQY

V gene: TRBV15
CDR3 protein: ATSRAGTGRTGELF

V gene: TRBV6-5
CDR3 protein: ASIAPREAF

V gene: TRBV10-1
CDR3 protein: ASSVGLAGINEQF

V gene: TRBV14
CDR3 protein: ASSRVIGAYNEQF

V gene: TRBV28
CDR3 protein: ASRTTGVGNQPQH

V gene: TRBV6-1
CDR3 protein: ASSEITGLGGANVLT

V gene: TRBV28
CDR3 protein: ASRIQGNTEAF

V gene: TRBV2
CDR3 protein: ASSLGQGSWQPQH

V gene: TRBV4-1
CDR3 protein: ASSQGPRLAGKAYEQY

V gene: TRBV11-3
CDR3 protein: ASSLTTGWAF

V gene: TRBV2
CDR3 protein: ASSTTDRGYQPQH

V gene: TRBV7-2
CDR3 protein: ASSTPRVFGNTIY

V gene: TRBV6-5
CDR3 protein: ASRLTGENTEAF

V gene: TRBV28
CDR3 protein: ATDRGGGNQPQH

V gene: TRBV19
CDR3 protein: ASSEYSGANVLT

V gene: TRBV28
CDR3 protein: ASSLTPTGVGNQPQH

V gene: TRBV29-1
CDR3 protein: SANGREGLQYEQY